The next 21 T cell receptor beta chains were all read from a single sample in a study of cytomegalovirus exposure and HLA in healthy donors. The PCR had 60 Vbeta and 13 Jbeta primers. This table comes from immunoSEQ multiplex PCR, and its TCRdb copy is limited to in-frame clones, with some not included. This table has about 150,000 clones, about 80% appearing once. What was sequenced was PBMCs. The receptors were gathered from a man aged 40-49 years in good health and CMV-seropositive.

The J gene is TRBJ2-7, the V gene TRBV28, with 9 bases aligning to TRBD2. J gave up 1 base and V 3 bases, and 13 bases lay outside the gene matches. The CDR3 runs to 18 residues. Germline V CDR1 and CDR2: MDHEN, SYDVKM. The CDR3: CASSFRVAGVVRSYEQYF. In DNA form, the CDR3 reads TGTGCCAGCAGTTTTAGGGTAGCGGGAGTGGTCCGGTCCTACGAGCAGTACTTC. Filled out from reference TRBV28 and TRBJ2-7, the complete variable domain reads DVKVTQSSRYLVKRTGEKVFLECVQDMDHENMFWYRQDPGLGLRLIYFSYDVKMKEKGDIPEGYSVSREKKERFSLILESASTNQTSMYLCASSFRVAGVVRSYEQYFGPGTRLTVT.

The V and J genes are TRBV9 and TRBJ2-5; no clear D gene. CDR1 is SGDLS, CDR2 YYNGEE, per germline. The CDR3 covers 16 residues. Trimming left V 0 bases short and J 5 bases short, with 17 bases between. The CDR3 here is CASSVEAGLTWETQYF. CDR3 nucleotide sequence: TGTGCCAGCAGCGTAGAGGCAGGATTGACATGGGAGACCCAGTACTTC.

The chain recombines TRBV9 with TRBJ2-7, with 7 bases matching TRBD1. J was trimmed by 6 bases and V by 3 bases; bases with no gene match: 15. Germline assignment: CDR1 SGDLS and CDR2 YYNGEE. This CDR3 region has 16 residues. CDR3 sequence reads: CASSALGTGALGEQYF. CDR3 DNA sequence: TGTGCCAGCAGCGCCCTGGGAACAGGGGCCTTAGGCGAGCAGTACTTC.

The chain combines TRBV28 with TRBJ2-1; D remains ambiguous. Germline CDR1 MDHEN, CDR2 SYDVKM. The V gene lost 9 bases and the J gene lost 0 bases, with 9 bases spanning the gap. CDR3 size: 13 residues. CDR3 sequence reads: CASEADSYNEQFF. The CDR3, as DNA: TGTGCCAGTGAGGCAGACTCCTACAATGAGCAGTTCTTC.

This clone was picked up a small number of times. The rearrangement joins TRBV5-1 to TRBJ2-1, with D maybe TRBD2 (6 bases). Trimming shortened V by 0 bases and J by 0 bases, and 13 bases separated the two germline ends. The CDR3 loop spans 17 amino acids. Germline V gives CDR1 SGHRS, CDR2 YFSETQ. The CDR3: CASSLGGGKSSYNEQFF. The CDR3 DNA reads as TGCGCCAGCAGCTTGGGAGGCGGGAAGAGCTCCTACAATGAGCAGTTCTTC.

The rearrangement joins TRBV15 to TRBJ2-4; D may be TRBD2 (6 bases). Looked up from germline, CDR1 is LNHNV and CDR2 is YYDKDF (reference sequence). The CDR3 extends over 18 amino acids. The V end lost 3 bases, the J end lost 0 bases, and 18 bases lay between the germline ends. The CDR3 spells CATSSPRSLALAKNIQYF. CDR3 nucleotide sequence: TGTGCCACCAGCAGCCCCCGGAGCCTAGCGTTAGCCAAAAACATTCAGTACTTC. Drawing the rest from reference TRBV15 and TRBJ2-4, the complete variable domain is DAMVIQNPRYQVTQFGKPVTLSCSQTLNHNVMYWYQQKSSQAPKLLFHYYDKDFNNEADTPDNFQSRRPNTSFCFLDIRSPGLGDTAMYLCATSSPRSLALAKNIQYFGAGTRLSVL.

V and J are TRBV6-9 and TRBJ1-4; 8 bases are a match to TRBD1. The ends lost 1 base at V and 8 bases at J; junction bases unmatched: 6. Germline V gene sequence: CDR1 MNHGY, CDR2 SVAAGI. The CDR3 has 15 residues. The CDR3 sequence is CASSYLDRVEEKLFF. CDR3 DNA: TGTGCCAGCAGTTATTTGGACAGGGTAGAAGAAAAACTGTTTTTT.

The CDR3 here is CASRLAGGAGELFF. DNA of the CDR3: TGTGCCAGCCGATTAGCGGGAGGGGCCGGGGAGCTGTTTTTT. The genes are TRBV6-5 and TRBJ2-2, with TRBD2 matching 11 bases. CDR3 size: 14 residues. Germline V gives CDR1 MNHEY, CDR2 SVGAGI. J lost 6 bases, V lost 8 bases, and 5 bases had no gene match.

The sample holds one count of this clone. This chain joins TRBV7-9 and TRBJ2-3, with D perhaps TRBD2 (6 bases). Trimming cost V 5 bases and J 2 bases, with 17 bases left between them. The V gene's germline CDR1 is SEHNR and CDR2 FQNEAQ (reference sequence). The CDR3 spans 16 residues. CDR3 sequence: CASSAGTGLFTDTQYF. The CDR3 bases are TGTGCCAGCAGCGCCGGGACTGGACTTTTCACAGATACGCAGTATTTT.

V is TRBV11-3 and J is TRBJ2-7, with D perhaps TRBD2 (6 bases). The CDR3 length is 16 residues. V shed 4 bases and J shed 2 bases, with 18 bases lying between them. From germline, CDR1 is SGHNT and CDR2 YENEEA. CDR3 DNA: TGTGCCAGCAGCTCCGTGATGGCGGAGGGGACCTACGAGCAGTACTTC. Amino acid sequence: CASSSVMAEGTYEQYF.

The chain has TRBV9 and TRBJ2-7, with 9 bases identical to TRBD2. This CDR3 has 14 amino acids. Trimming removed 3 bases from V and 3 bases from J; junction bases left unmatched: 4. The V gene's germline CDR1 is SGDLS and CDR2 YYNGEE. CDR3 sequence: CASSGLADGYEQYF. CDR3 coding DNA: TGTGCCAGCAGCGGACTAGCGGACGGCTACGAGCAGTACTTC.

A remark on this clone: Other DNA sequences of this sample code for an identical CDR3. The chain joins TRBV2 to TRBJ2-5, with D possibly TRBD1 on 5 matching bases. V was shortened by 3 bases and J by 5 bases, with 10 bases between the two germline ends. The CDR3 covers 13 residues. CDR1 SNHLY and CDR2 FYNNEI come from the germline V gene. For the CDR3, the DNA is TGTGCCAGCAGTGACAGGGTGGGCGAGACCCAGTACTTC. Its translation is CASSDRVGETQYF.

V gene TRBV27 combines with J gene TRBJ2-3; D unresolved. This CDR3 comprises 12 residues. CDR1 is MNHEY, CDR2 SMNVEV, per germline (reference sequence). Deletions cut 4 bases from V and 8 bases from J, with 10 bases between. CDR3 DNA: TGTGCCAGCAGTTCCGCTGGCGGTACGCAGTATTTT. Translation: CASSSAGGTQYF.

In DNA, the CDR3 is TGTGCCAGCAGCCGTCTAGCGGGAGCCCCCAATGAGCAGTTCTTC. Protein: CASSRLAGAPNEQFF. The gene calls are TRBV7-2 and TRBJ2-1, with 10 bases fitting TRBD2. CDR3 length: 15 residues. Germline values: CDR1 SGHTA, CDR2 FQGNSA. Unmatched junction bases numbered 7, after V lost 5 bases and J lost 6 bases.

V usage is TRBV4-3 and J usage is TRBJ2-2; TRBD2 agrees at 7 bases. This CDR3 has 14 amino acids. Germline values: CDR1 LGHNA, CDR2 YSLEER. V was pared by 8 bases and J by 1 base, with 4 bases of the junction left unmatched. CDR3 sequence reads: CASQTSRNTGELFF. As DNA, the CDR3 is TGCGCCAGCCAGACTAGCCGGAACACCGGGGAGCTGTTTTTT.

The V gene is TRBV10-3, the J gene TRBJ2-7; 9 bases line up with TRBD2. The CDR3 is 16 amino acids. The germline CDR1 and CDR2 sequences are ENHRY and SYGVKD. Trimming cost V 5 bases and J 7 bases; bases outside gene matches: 15. This chain's CDR3 is CAISPTAGGRAEEQYF. CDR3 in DNA: TGTGCCATCAGTCCTACTGCTGGCGGGAGGGCCGAAGAGCAGTACTTC.

The chain combines TRBV5-4 with TRBJ2-5, with D uncertain. The V gene's germline CDR1 is SGHNT and CDR2 YYREEE (reference sequence). This CDR3 comprises 15 residues. V was trimmed by 0 bases and J by 1 base, leaving 10 bases between them. CDR3 sequence: CASSLDSKTQETQYF. The DNA of the CDR3 is TGTGCCAGCAGCTTGGATAGCAAGACCCAAGAGACCCAGTACTTC.

The V gene is TRBV7-8, the J gene TRBJ1-5; TRBD1 aligns across 8 bases. CDR1 and CDR2 (germline): SGHVS, FQNEAQ. V lost 4 bases to trimming and J lost 9 bases; unmatched junction nucleotides: 8. The CDR3 runs to 14 residues. This CDR3 reads CASSYGQGIVPQHF. For the CDR3, the DNA is TGTGCCAGCAGCTACGGACAGGGAATAGTGCCCCAGCATTTT.

The J gene is TRBJ2-2, the V gene TRBV19; 7 bases fit TRBD1. J was trimmed by 3 bases and V by 7 bases; bases with no gene match: 8. Per germline, CDR1 LNHDA and CDR2 SQIVND (reference sequence). CDR3 length: 15 amino acids. The CDR3 is CASNPTGVYTGELFF. CDR3 in DNA: TGTGCCAGTAACCCTACAGGGGTCTACACCGGGGAGCTGTTTTTT.

The chain has TRBV4-3 and TRBJ1-6; D is uncertain. Germline V lookup: CDR1 LGHNA, CDR2 YSLEER. The CDR3 totals 19 residues. V dropped 1 base and J dropped 0 bases, with 16 bases sitting between them. CDR3: CASSQGRPSDNSYNSPLHF. CDR3 nucleotide sequence: TGCGCCAGCAGCCAAGGCCGGCCTAGCGACAACTCCTATAATTCACCCCTCCACTTT.

The chain uses TRBV5-4 and TRBJ1-1; D unresolved. Trimming shortened V by 4 bases and J by 7 bases, and 17 bases separated the two germline ends. CDR1 is SGHNT and CDR2 is YYREEE in the germline V gene (reference sequence). The CDR3 consists of 14 residues. The DNA of the CDR3 is TGTGCCAGCAGCCAATTTGGGAGTACGGTTGAAGCTTTCTTT. It encodes CASSQFGSTVEAFF.